The TCR beta chain described here comes from a study of cytomegalovirus exposure and HLA in healthy donors. Findings and caveats of the study: In a later analysis, most CMV-associated TCR beta chains appeared HLA-restricted. 16,951 TCR beta sequences were associated with HLA alleles at 0.05 false discovery rate in a later analysis.

The PCR made use of 60 Vbeta and 13 Jbeta primers. Per the study methods: The count from a later analysis was about 80 million unique TCR beta chains, some 11 million of them shared. Here immunoSEQ multiplex PCR was the method, and the copy in TCRdb shows in-frame clones only, minus some. V, J and clone size are taken as reported in that table, and D and trimming were inferred from the DNA itself. Of 150,000 to 200,000 clones in the sample, about 80% were seen once. V lost 8 bases, J lost 6 bases, and 18 bases lay in between. Germline assignment: CDR1 SGHRS and CDR2 YFSETQ. The CDR3 is made up of 14 amino acids. As for this clone: The antigen is undetermined.

What was sequenced was PBMCs. The source of this sequence is a woman in her thirties in good health and CMV-seronegative. V is TRBV5-1 and J is TRBJ2-1; possibly TRBD2 for D (6 bases). The DNA for the CDR3 is TGCGCCAGGATACGGGGGACTTTGAGCAATGAGCAGTTCTTC. This codes for CARIRGTLSNEQFF.